The 10 T cell receptor beta chains below all came from one sample that was sequenced in a study of shared clonotypes between healthy human individuals. The assay was immunoSEQ multiplex PCR, and TCRdb's table has in-frame clones only and misses some. The sample records a few million clones, approximately 93% being singletons. Sequencing was done on a sample of naive CD4+ T cells from PBMCs. Indicated subset: CD45RA+ positively selected. The receptor source for this set is a man aged 18 to 29 in good health. Some clones in this sample may be carry-over from other donors' samples.

J is TRBJ2-4 and V is TRBV13; 11 bases are shared with TRBD1. Germline CDR1 is PRHDT and CDR2 is FYEKMQ (reference sequence). This CDR3 is built from 15 residues. Trimming took 0 bases from V and 6 from J; bases not matched to a gene: 1. CDR3 DNA: TGTGCCAGCAGCTTAGGTGGACAGGGGGCAAACATTCAGTACTTC. Its protein product is CASSLGGQGANIQYF.

The rearrangement joins TRBV21-1 to TRBJ2-7. TRBV21-1 is assigned pseudogene status. This CDR3 spans 15 amino acids. The CDR3 protein is CASTPGTDGNYEQYF. The CDR3 nucleotides read TGTGCCAGCACCCCCGGGACCGACGGGAACTACGAGCAGTACTTC.

The CDR3 protein is CASSQPPTEMNTEAFF. The CDR3 DNA reads as TGTGCCAGCAGCCAACCCCCGACAGAAATGAACACTGAAGCTTTCTTT. The chain employs TRBV5-4 and TRBJ1-1; possible D gene TRBD1, 5 bases. V was clipped by 4 bases and J by 0 bases, with 16 bases between them. The CDR3 sequence is 16 residues long. CDR1 and CDR2 (germline): SGHNT, YYREEE (reference sequence).

The rearrangement joins TRBV7-2 to TRBJ2-3; D gene uncertain. V shed 7 bases and J shed 5 bases, with 13 bases lying between them. CDR1 is SGHTA and CDR2 is FQGNSA in the germline V gene. The CDR3 totals 13 residues. The CDR3 spells CASNPPGRDTQYF. The CDR3, as DNA: TGTGCCAGCAACCCCCCCGGCCGAGATACGCAGTATTTT.

The chain recombines TRBV7-3 with TRBJ2-7; D possibly corresponds to TRBD2 (5 bases). This CDR3 has 15 residues. In germline, CDR1 is SGHTA, CDR2 FQGTGA. Between the trimmed V and J ends, which lost 2 bases and 3 bases, there was a span of 14 bases. CDR3 amino acids: CASSLYWEFSYEQYF. CDR3 DNA: TGTGCCAGCAGCTTATATTGGGAGTTCAGCTACGAGCAGTACTTC.

The J gene is TRBJ1-5, the V gene TRBV10-1; 7 nucleotides agree with TRBD1. The CDR3 is 18 amino acids. V was pared by 5 bases and J by 0 bases, with 13 bases of the junction left unmatched. Germline V gene lookup returns CDR1 WNHNN and CDR2 SYGVQD (reference sequence). The CDR3 region has the DNA TGCGCCAGCAGTACCCGGACAGGCCTACATTATAGCAATCAGCCCCAGCATTTT. Amino acids: CASSTRTGLHYSNQPQHF.

This chain connects TRBV10-3 to TRBJ1-5, with D possibly TRBD1 on 6 matching bases. This CDR3 has 15 amino acids. The V end lost 6 bases, the J end lost 3 bases, and 15 bases lay between the germline ends. CDR1 and CDR2 (germline): ENHRY, SYGVKD. The CDR3 loop is CAISAGQTTNQPQHF. The CDR3, as DNA: TGTGCCATCAGCGCCGGACAGACCACCAATCAGCCCCAGCATTTT.

This clone was observed once. The chain recombines TRBV5-6 with TRBJ2-7; TRBD2 matches at 8 bases. The CDR3 loop spans 16 amino acids. CDR1 and CDR2 (germline): SGHDT, YYEEEE. J gave up 4 bases and V 2 bases, and 11 bases lay outside the gene matches. The CDR3 nucleotides read TGTGCCAGCAGCTTTACGGCGAGCGGGAGTGTGTACGAGCAGTACTTC. This encodes CASSFTASGSVYEQYF.

The CDR3 coding sequence is TGCGCCAGCAGCCAAGTCGGCGGGGAGGATGAGACCCAGTACTTC. This codes for CASSQVGGEDETQYF. The gene calls are TRBV4-1 and TRBJ2-5, with D tentatively TRBD2 (6 bases). CDR1 MGHRA and CDR2 YSYEKL come from the germline V gene. The CDR3 consists of 15 residues. V gave up 1 base and J gave up 5 bases, with 14 bases separating them.

The rearrangement joins TRBV10-2 to TRBJ1-5; no definite D call. Trimming removed 7 bases at V and 7 bases at J, with 14 bases between. Per the germline V gene, CDR1 is WSHSY and CDR2 is SAAADI. The CDR3 covers 13 residues. The chain's CDR3 is CASNSRPGQPQHF. CDR3 nucleotide sequence: TGCGCCAGCAACAGTAGACCGGGCCAGCCCCAGCATTTT.